The clone carrying this T cell receptor (beta chain) was observed a few times. Its antigen is not identified. This entry comes from a study of cytomegalovirus exposure and HLA in healthy donors. The CDR3 has 14 amino acids. With 4 bases removed from V and 1 base from J, the gap between germline ends came to 10 bases. CDR1 and CDR2 from the germline V gene are SEHNR and FQNEAQ (reference sequence). The study ran its PCR with 60 Vbeta and 13 Jbeta primers. Sequenced by immunoSEQ multiplex PCR; TCRdb stores in-frame clones only, minus some. This repertoire shows tens of thousands of clones, approximately 80% found once; its top ten account for approximately 3%. Study-level findings and limits: V- and J-gene trimming of TCR beta was linked (in a later analysis) to a missense DCLRE1C variant.

The chain uses TRBV7-9 and TRBJ1-2; a weak D match, TRBD1 (6 bases). The sequence came from a man under 40 in good health and CMV-seronegative. Sample: PBMCs. The CDR3 DNA reads TGTGCCAGCAGCTACGGACAGAGTAACTATGGCTACACCTTC. Its protein is CASSYGQSNYGYTF.